Listed below are T cell receptor beta chains from one sample, sequenced in a study of blood T cells in healthy people across ages. One entry per CDR3 protein, called by TCRdb with MiXCR from the 5' RACE reads. The sample holds just under 750,000 distinct CDR3 sequences, 22% seen once. Sequencing was performed on blood. These receptors were obtained from a man in his 70s in good health. Both conserved end residues are part of each CDR3. The order of the fields is J gene, D gene, clone size, V gene, CDR3 protein, CDR3 DNA. D genes are given only for firm matches. Size is omitted from some rows. Given values are once, few, many or a class for expanded clones.

J: TRBJ2-3
D: -
size: few
V: TRBV5-6
CDR3: CASSPNSDTQYF
DNA: TGTGCCAGCAGCCCAAATTCAGATACGCAGTATTTT

J: TRBJ1-3
D: -
size: -
V: TRBV6-2/TRBV6-3
CDR3: CASSPTALSGNTIYF
DNA: TGTGCCAGCAGTCCGACAGCACTCTCTGGAAACACCATATATTTT

J: TRBJ2-5
D: TRBD2
size: -
V: TRBV11-3
CDR3: CASAREGGETQYF
DNA: TGTGCCAGCGCCAGGGAGGGTGGAGAGACCCAGTACTTC

J: TRBJ1-5
D: -
size: -
V: TRBV20-1
CDR3: CSASSHDSGNQPQHF
DNA: TGCAGTGCTAGTTCCCATGACAGTGGCAATCAGCCCCAGCATTTT

J: TRBJ2-7
D: -
size: -
V: TRBV11-2
CDR3: CASSLGGQGGQYF
DNA: TGTGCCAGCAGCTTAGGTGGGCAGGGCGGGCAGTACTTC

J: TRBJ2-7
D: TRBD1
size: -
V: TRBV5-4
CDR3: CASTVDRASNEQYF
DNA: TGTGCCAGCACCGTGGACAGGGCGTCCAACGAGCAGTACTTC

J: TRBJ1-5
D: -
size: -
V: TRBV30
CDR3: CAWSVRIGQPQHF
DNA: TGTGCCTGGAGTGTACGTATTGGGCAGCCCCAGCATTTT

J: TRBJ1-2
D: -
size: few
V: TRBV3-1
CDR3: CASSQYDAGARGYTF
DNA: TGTGCCAGCAGCCAATACGACGCGGGGGCGCGAGGCTACACCTTC

J: TRBJ2-1
D: -
size: -
V: TRBV6-5
CDR3: CASSRDWNNEQFF
DNA: TGTGCCAGCAGCCGGGACTGGAACAATGAGCAGTTCTTC

J: TRBJ2-3
D: -
size: -
V: TRBV30
CDR3: CAWSVSFGADTQYF
DNA: TGTGCCTGGAGTGTATCGTTTGGCGCCGATACGCAGTATTTT

J: TRBJ2-5
D: TRBD2
size: -
V: TRBV5-1
CDR3: CASGSGGNTETQYF
DNA: TGCGCCAGCGGCAGCGGGGGGAATACGGAGACCCAGTACTTC

J: TRBJ1-2
D: TRBD1
size: -
V: TRBV29-1
CDR3: CSAGTGQDYGYTF
DNA: TGCAGCGCTGGGACAGGGCAAGACTATGGCTACACCTTC

J: TRBJ2-5
D: TRBD1
size: -
V: TRBV10-3
CDR3: CATAGGGQETQYF
DNA: TGTGCCACCGCAGGGGGTGGTCAAGAGACCCAGTACTTC

J: TRBJ2-5
D: TRBD1
size: -
V: TRBV7-6
CDR3: CASSLYRQQGRQETQYF
DNA: TGTGCCAGCAGCCTTTACCGACAACAGGGGAGACAAGAGACCCAGTACTTC

J: TRBJ2-3
D: TRBD2
size: few
V: TRBV29-1
CDR3: CSVGTSGDTQYF
DNA: TGCAGCGTCGGGACTAGCGGAGATACGCAGTATTTT

J: TRBJ2-3
D: -
size: -
V: TRBV20-1
CDR3: CSATGRGFTDTQYF
DNA: TGCAGTGCTACTGGACGGGGTTTCACAGATACGCAGTATTTT

J: TRBJ2-1
D: -
size: -
V: TRBV3-1
CDR3: CASSPPGAGYNEQFF
DNA: TGTGCCAGCAGCCCCCCGGGGGCGGGCTACAATGAGCAGTTCTTC

J: TRBJ1-1
D: -
size: few
V: TRBV6-1
CDR3: CASMPAVETEAFF
DNA: TGTGCCAGCATGCCAGCGGTCGAGACTGAAGCTTTCTTT

J: TRBJ2-7
D: -
size: -
V: TRBV3-1
CDR3: CASSLGNRASYEQYF
DNA: TGTGCCAGCAGCCTGGGAAACAGGGCGTCCTACGAGCAGTACTTC

J: TRBJ2-7
D: -
size: few
V: TRBV20-1
CDR3: CSARASSASEGYEQYF
DNA: TGCAGTGCTAGAGCCAGTTCCGCTAGCGAAGGCTACGAGCAGTACTTC

J: TRBJ1-4
D: TRBD1
size: -
V: TRBV20-1
CDR3: CSARQPGQKNEKLFF
DNA: TGCAGTGCTAGACAACCGGGACAGAAGAATGAAAAACTGTTTTTT

J: TRBJ2-2
D: TRBD2
size: -
V: TRBV2
CDR3: CASSIRSGRATGELFF
DNA: TGTGCCAGCAGTATCCGTAGCGGGAGGGCTACCGGGGAGCTGTTTTTT

J: TRBJ1-1
D: -
size: -
V: TRBV7-9
CDR3: CASSLSGGWTEAFF
DNA: TGTGCCAGCAGCTTATCGGGGGGGTGGACTGAAGCTTTCTTT

J: TRBJ1-1
D: -
size: -
V: TRBV7-9
CDR3: CASSWGRENTEAFF
DNA: TGTGCCAGCAGCTGGGGGCGAGAGAACACAGAAGCTTTCTTT

J: TRBJ2-7
D: -
size: few
V: TRBV28
CDR3: CASGQGAPYEQYF
DNA: TGTGCCAGCGGCCAGGGAGCCCCCTACGAGCAGTACTTC

J: TRBJ1-1
D: TRBD1
size: few
V: TRBV5-1
CDR3: CASSLALTGTTEAFF
DNA: TGCGCCAGCAGCTTGGCTTTGACAGGGACCACTGAAGCTTTCTTT

J: TRBJ2-3
D: -
size: many
V: TRBV7-3
CDR3: CASSLVASTDTQYF
DNA: TGTGCCAGCAGCCTAGTGGCTAGCACAGATACGCAGTATTTT

J: TRBJ2-1
D: -
size: few
V: TRBV27
CDR3: CASSLTQRAPYNEQFF
DNA: TGTGCCAGCAGTTTAACCCAGCGGGCCCCCTACAATGAGCAGTTCTTC

J: TRBJ2-5
D: TRBD1
size: -
V: TRBV5-1
CDR3: CASTSSQGAVETQYF
DNA: TGCGCCAGCACCTCCTCCCAGGGGGCGGTTGAGACCCAGTACTTC

J: TRBJ2-5
D: TRBD1
size: few
V: TRBV7-7
CDR3: CASSGGQGRQETQYF
DNA: TGTGCCAGCAGCGGGGGACAGGGGAGACAAGAGACCCAGTACTTC

J: TRBJ2-3
D: TRBD2
size: -
V: TRBV28
CDR3: CASSVTSGVTDTQYF
DNA: TGTGCCAGCAGTGTGACTAGCGGGGTCACAGATACGCAGTATTTT

J: TRBJ2-1
D: -
size: -
V: TRBV20-1
CDR3: CSAPEVAVYNEQFF
DNA: TGCAGTGCTCCGGAGGTGGCGGTTTACAATGAGCAGTTCTTC

J: TRBJ2-5
D: -
size: few
V: TRBV29-1
CDR3: CSVELARGETQYF
DNA: TGCAGCGTTGAACTAGCACGGGGAGAGACCCAGTACTTC

J: TRBJ2-2
D: -
size: few
V: TRBV5-1
CDR3: CASSLGPERGDTGELFF
DNA: TGCGCCAGCAGCTTGGGACCTGAGAGAGGGGACACCGGGGAGCTGTTTTTT

J: TRBJ2-5
D: -
size: few
V: TRBV24-1
CDR3: CATSDLRPGSQETQYF
DNA: TGTGCCACCAGTGATTTGAGACCGGGGTCCCAAGAGACCCAGTACTTC

J: TRBJ2-1
D: TRBD2
size: -
V: TRBV12-3/TRBV12-4
CDR3: CASSSGTSGGAFHNEQFF
DNA: TGTGCCAGCAGTTCCGGGACTAGCGGGGGGGCGTTCCACAATGAGCAGTTCTTC

J: TRBJ2-3
D: -
size: few
V: TRBV12-3/TRBV12-4
CDR3: CASSLSGNQDTQYF
DNA: TGTGCCAGCAGTTTGTCGGGAAACCAGGATACGCAGTATTTT

J: TRBJ2-5
D: -
size: few
V: TRBV7-2
CDR3: CASSLFVRGAGETQYF
DNA: TGTGCCAGCAGCTTATTCGTGAGGGGGGCCGGGGAGACCCAGTACTTC

J: TRBJ2-5
D: TRBD2
size: -
V: TRBV11-2
CDR3: CASSLVASGGRETQYF
DNA: TGTGCCAGCAGCTTAGTGGCTAGCGGGGGTCGAGAGACCCAGTACTTC

J: TRBJ2-7
D: -
size: many
V: TRBV20-1
CDR3: CSARDGGSNEQYF
DNA: TGCAGTGCTAGAGATGGAGGGTCTAACGAGCAGTACTTC

J: TRBJ1-2
D: -
size: -
V: TRBV19
CDR3: CASSIDWSHRTNYGYTF
DNA: TGTGCCAGTAGTATAGATTGGAGTCACAGGACAAACTATGGCTACACCTTC

J: TRBJ2-3
D: -
size: few
V: TRBV10-3
CDR3: CAISESKGMAADTQCF
DNA: TGTGCCATCAGTGAGTCGAAAGGGATGGCGGCGGATACGCAGTGTTTT

J: TRBJ2-7
D: TRBD1
size: -
V: TRBV9
CDR3: CASSARDRGRYEQYF
DNA: TGTGCCAGCAGCGCCCGGGACAGGGGGCGGTACGAGCAGTACTTC

J: TRBJ2-5
D: -
size: many
V: TRBV4-1
CDR3: CASSQSPASGQETQYF
DNA: TGCGCCAGCAGCCAAAGTCCAGCCTCGGGCCAAGAGACCCAGTACTTC

J: TRBJ1-2
D: -
size: -
V: TRBV6-5
CDR3: CASSRRRRDFGYTF
DNA: TGTGCCAGCAGCCGGCGACGACGGGATTTCGGCTACACCTTC

J: TRBJ2-1
D: TRBD2
size: -
V: TRBV11-2
CDR3: CASKVVSGRANEQFF
DNA: TGTGCCAGCAAGGTAGTTAGCGGGAGGGCCAATGAGCAGTTCTTC

J: TRBJ2-2
D: TRBD1
size: few
V: TRBV12-3/TRBV12-4
CDR3: CASSLGQGEGTGELFF
DNA: TGTGCCAGCAGTCTAGGACAGGGGGAGGGCACCGGGGAGCTGTTTTTT

J: TRBJ2-3
D: -
size: many
V: TRBV5-1
CDR3: CASSSTRVAQYF
DNA: TGCGCCAGCAGTTCGACCCGGGTAGCGCAGTATTTT

J: TRBJ2-2
D: TRBD2
size: -
V: TRBV6-2/TRBV6-3
CDR3: CASSYRSGGIPNTGELFF
DNA: TGTGCCAGCAGTTACCGGAGCGGGGGGATACCGAACACCGGGGAGCTGTTTTTT

J: TRBJ2-2
D: -
size: few
V: TRBV4-3
CDR3: CASSQYVGLTGELFF
DNA: TGCGCCAGCAGCCAATATGTAGGGCTTACCGGGGAGCTGTTTTTT

J: TRBJ2-4
D: -
size: -
V: TRBV6-2/TRBV6-3
CDR3: CASSYQGGYIQYF
DNA: TGTGCCAGCAGTTATCAGGGCGGGTACATTCAGTACTTC

J: TRBJ2-1
D: TRBD2
size: many
V: TRBV18
CDR3: CASSSTSGSGNEQFF
DNA: TGTGCCAGCTCATCGACTAGCGGGAGTGGGAATGAGCAGTTCTTC

J: TRBJ2-3
D: -
size: -
V: TRBV20-1
CDR3: CSARGQQTPPITDTQYF
DNA: TGCAGTGCTAGAGGGCAGCAAACCCCCCCCATCACAGATACGCAGTATTTT

J: TRBJ1-3
D: -
size: -
V: TRBV4-3
CDR3: CASSHDAVTRNTIYF
DNA: TGCGCCAGCAGCCATGACGCGGTTACTAGAAACACCATATATTTT

J: TRBJ2-7
D: -
size: -
V: TRBV5-1
CDR3: CASSPWGSSSYEQYF
DNA: TGCGCCAGCAGCCCGTGGGGCTCTAGCTCCTACGAGCAGTACTTC

J: TRBJ2-3
D: -
size: -
V: TRBV12-3/TRBV12-4
CDR3: CASSDPYRDSTDAQYF
DNA: TGTGCCAGCAGCGATCCCTACAGGGATAGCACAGATGCGCAGTATTTT

J: TRBJ2-5
D: TRBD2
size: -
V: TRBV4-1
CDR3: CASSQDRQAGGPETQYF
DNA: TGCGCCAGCAGCCAAGATCGTCAAGCGGGGGGGCCAGAGACCCAGTACTTC